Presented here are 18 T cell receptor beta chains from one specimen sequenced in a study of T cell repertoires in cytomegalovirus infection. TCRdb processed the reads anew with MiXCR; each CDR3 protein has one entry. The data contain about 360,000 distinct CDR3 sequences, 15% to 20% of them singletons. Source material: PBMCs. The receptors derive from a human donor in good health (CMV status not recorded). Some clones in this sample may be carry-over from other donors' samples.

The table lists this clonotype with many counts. CDR3 loop: CALRAGGQETQYF. Written as DNA, the CDR3 is TGTGCCCTCAGGGCGGGCGGTCAAGAGACCCAGTACTTC. The chain joins TRBV28 to TRBJ2-5, with D perhaps given as TRBD1 or TRBD2 (5 bases each). This CDR3 has 13 amino acids. V was cut by 11 bases and J by 2 bases, with 15 bases left in between. The germline gives CDR1 MDHEN, CDR2 SYDVKM.

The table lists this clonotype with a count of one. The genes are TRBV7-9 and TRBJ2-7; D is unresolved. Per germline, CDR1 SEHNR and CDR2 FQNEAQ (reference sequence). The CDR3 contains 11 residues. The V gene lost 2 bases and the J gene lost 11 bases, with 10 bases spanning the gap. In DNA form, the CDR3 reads TGTGCCAGCAGCTTAAGCCGCGAAAAGTACTTC. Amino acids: CASSLSREKYF. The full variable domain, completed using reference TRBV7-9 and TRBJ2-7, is DTGVSQNPRHKITKRGQNVTFRCDPISEHNRLYWYRQTLGQGPEFLTYFQNEAQLEKSRLLSDRFSAERPKGSFSTLEIQRTEQGDSAMYLCASSLSREKYFGPGTRLTVT.

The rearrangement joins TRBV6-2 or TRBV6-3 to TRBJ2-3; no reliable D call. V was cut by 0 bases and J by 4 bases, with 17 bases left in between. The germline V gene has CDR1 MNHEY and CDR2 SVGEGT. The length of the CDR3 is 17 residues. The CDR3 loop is CASSYSMKGTLSDTQYF. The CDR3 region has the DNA TGTGCCAGCAGTTACTCGATGAAGGGAACCCTGTCAGATACGCAGTATTTT.

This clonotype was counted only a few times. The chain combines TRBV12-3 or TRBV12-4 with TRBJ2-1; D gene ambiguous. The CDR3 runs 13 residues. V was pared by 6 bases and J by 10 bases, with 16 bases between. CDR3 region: CASSSLEFEEQFF. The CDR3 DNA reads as TGTGCCAGCAGCTCCCTTGAATTTGAGGAGCAGTTCTTC.

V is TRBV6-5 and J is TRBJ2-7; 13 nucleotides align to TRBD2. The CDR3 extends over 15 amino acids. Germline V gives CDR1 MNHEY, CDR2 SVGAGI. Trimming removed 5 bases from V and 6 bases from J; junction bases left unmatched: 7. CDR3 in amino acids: CASSRRLAGGGEQYF. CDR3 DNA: TGTGCCAGCAGTCGACGACTAGCGGGAGGCGGCGAGCAGTACTTC.

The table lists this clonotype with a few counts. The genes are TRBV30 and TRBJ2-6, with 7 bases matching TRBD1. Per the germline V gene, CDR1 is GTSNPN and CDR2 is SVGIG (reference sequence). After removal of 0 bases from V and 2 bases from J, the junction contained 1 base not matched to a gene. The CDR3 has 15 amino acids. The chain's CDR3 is CAWSVGGAGANVLTF. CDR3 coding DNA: TGTGCCTGGAGTGTAGGGGGCGCTGGGGCCAACGTCCTGACTTTC.

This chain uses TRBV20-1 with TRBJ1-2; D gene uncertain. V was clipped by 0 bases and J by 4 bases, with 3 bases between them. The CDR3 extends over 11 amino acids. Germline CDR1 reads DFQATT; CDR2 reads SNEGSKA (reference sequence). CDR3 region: CSARETYGYTF. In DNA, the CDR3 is TGCAGTGCTAGAGAAACCTATGGCTACACCTTC.

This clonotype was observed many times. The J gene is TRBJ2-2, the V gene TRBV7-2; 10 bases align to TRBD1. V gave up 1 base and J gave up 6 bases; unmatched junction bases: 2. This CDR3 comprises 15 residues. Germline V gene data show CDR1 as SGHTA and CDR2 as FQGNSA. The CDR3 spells CASSLVDRGPGELFF. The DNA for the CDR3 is TGTGCCAGCAGCTTAGTTGACAGGGGGCCCGGGGAGCTGTTTTTT.

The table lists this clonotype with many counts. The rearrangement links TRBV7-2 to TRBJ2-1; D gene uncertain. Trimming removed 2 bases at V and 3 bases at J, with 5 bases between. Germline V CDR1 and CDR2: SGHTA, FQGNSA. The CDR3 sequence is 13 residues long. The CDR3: CASSLMVYNEQFF. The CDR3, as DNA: TGTGCCAGCAGCTTAATGGTCTACAATGAGCAGTTCTTC.

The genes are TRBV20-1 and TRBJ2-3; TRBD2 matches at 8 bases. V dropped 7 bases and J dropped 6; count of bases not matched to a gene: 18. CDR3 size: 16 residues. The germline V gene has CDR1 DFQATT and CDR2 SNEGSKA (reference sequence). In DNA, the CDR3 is TGCAGTGTTCAGAGGGTCCGGGGGGGTGCACAGGATACGCAGTATTTT. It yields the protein CSVQRVRGGAQDTQYF.

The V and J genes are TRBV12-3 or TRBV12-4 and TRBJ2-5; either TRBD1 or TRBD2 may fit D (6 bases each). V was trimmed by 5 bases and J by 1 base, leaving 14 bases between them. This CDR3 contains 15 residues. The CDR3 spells CASSPGGGRQETQYF. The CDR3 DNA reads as TGTGCCAGCAGTCCCGGAGGGGGGCGCCAAGAGACCCAGTACTTC.

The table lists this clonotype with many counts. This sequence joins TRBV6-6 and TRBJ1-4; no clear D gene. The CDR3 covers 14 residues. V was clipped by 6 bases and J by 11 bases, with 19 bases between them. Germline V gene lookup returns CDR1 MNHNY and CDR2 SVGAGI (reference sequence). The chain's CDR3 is CASRSGTSVGKLFF. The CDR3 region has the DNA TGTGCCAGCAGGTCCGGAACCTCAGTGGGGAAACTGTTTTTT.

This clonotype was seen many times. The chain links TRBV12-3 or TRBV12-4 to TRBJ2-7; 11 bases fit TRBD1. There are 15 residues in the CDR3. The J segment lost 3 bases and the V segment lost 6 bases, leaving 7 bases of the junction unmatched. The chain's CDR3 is CASSNGQGANYEQYF. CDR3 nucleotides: TGTGCCAGCAGCAATGGACAGGGGGCAAACTACGAGCAGTACTTC.

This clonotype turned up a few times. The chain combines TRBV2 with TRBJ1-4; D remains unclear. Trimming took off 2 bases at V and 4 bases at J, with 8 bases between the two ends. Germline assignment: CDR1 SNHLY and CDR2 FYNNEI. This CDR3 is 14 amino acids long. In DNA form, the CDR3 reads TGTGCCAGCAGTGAATCCGGGATTAATGAAAAACTGTTTTTT. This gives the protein CASSESGINEKLFF. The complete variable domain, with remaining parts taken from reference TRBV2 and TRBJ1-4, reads EPEVTQTPSHQVTQMGQEVILRCVPISNHLYFYWYRQILGQKVEFLVSFYNNEISEKSEIFDDQFSVERPDGSNFTLKIRSTKLEDSAMYFCASSESGINEKLFFGSGTQLSVL.

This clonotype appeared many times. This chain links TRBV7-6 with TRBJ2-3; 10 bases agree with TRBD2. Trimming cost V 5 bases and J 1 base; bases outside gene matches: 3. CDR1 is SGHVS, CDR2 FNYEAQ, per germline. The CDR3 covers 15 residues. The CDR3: CASSIGTSGTDTQYF. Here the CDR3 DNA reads TGTGCCAGCAGCATCGGGACTAGCGGCACAGATACGCAGTATTTT.

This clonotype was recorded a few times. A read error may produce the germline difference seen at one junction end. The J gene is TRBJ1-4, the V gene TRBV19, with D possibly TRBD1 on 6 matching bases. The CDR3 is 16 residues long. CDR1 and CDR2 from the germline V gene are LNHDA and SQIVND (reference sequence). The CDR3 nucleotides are TGTGCCAGAAGTATCCGGGGGCAGCTTGTCAATGAAAAACTGTTTTTT. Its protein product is CARSIRGQLVNEKLFF.

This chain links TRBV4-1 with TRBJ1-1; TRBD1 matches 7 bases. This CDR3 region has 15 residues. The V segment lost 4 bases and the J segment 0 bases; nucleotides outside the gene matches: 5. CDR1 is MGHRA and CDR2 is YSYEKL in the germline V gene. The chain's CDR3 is CASSRPTGVNTEAFF. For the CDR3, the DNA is TGCGCCAGCAGCCGACCTACAGGGGTGAACACTGAAGCTTTCTTT.

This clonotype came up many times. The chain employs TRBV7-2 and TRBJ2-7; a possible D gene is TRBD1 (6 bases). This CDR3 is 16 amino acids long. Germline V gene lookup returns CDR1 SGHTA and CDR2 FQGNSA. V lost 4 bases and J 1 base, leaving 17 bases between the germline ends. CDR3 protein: CASSSGWGRKSYEQYF. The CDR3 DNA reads TGTGCCAGCAGCTCGGGTTGGGGGCGGAAGTCCTACGAGCAGTACTTC.